This T cell receptor (beta chain) was recorded in a study of T cells in narcolepsy. CDR1 and CDR2 from the germline V gene are LNHDA and SQIVND (reference sequence). The CDR3 covers 14 residues. V lost 7 bases and J 1 base, leaving 10 bases between the germline ends. This clone was detected once. What it recognizes is unknown. Whole-study results and caveats: Comparing one patient's CSF and blood CD4+ clonotypes highlighted HCRT- and TRIB2-specific autoreactive clonotypes. Healthy controls reportedly lacked the autoreactive clonotypes serially found in patients' blood.

Using immunoSEQ multiplex PCR, the repertoire was profiled, and TCRdb retains in-frame clones only, with some absent. The repertoire has approximately 35,000 clones, over 65% of them found once; the top ten carry roughly 2.1%. This TCR came from a human donor in good health. This rearrangement joins TRBV19 to TRBJ2-2; D is perhaps TRBD2 (6 bases). Input material: memory (CD45RA-) CD4+ T cells from blood. The CDR3 region has the DNA TGTGCCAGTACCGGGACTCAGAACACCGGGGAGCTGTTTTTT. This encodes CASTGTQNTGELFF.